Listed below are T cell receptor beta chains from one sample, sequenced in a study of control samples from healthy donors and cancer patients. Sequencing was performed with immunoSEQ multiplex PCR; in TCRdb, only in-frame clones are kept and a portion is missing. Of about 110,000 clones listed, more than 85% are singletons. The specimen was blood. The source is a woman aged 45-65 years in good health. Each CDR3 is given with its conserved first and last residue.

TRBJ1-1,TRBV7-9,CASSLVGLETEAFF
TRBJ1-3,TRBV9,CASSGGAFGNTIYF
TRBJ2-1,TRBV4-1,CASMHPSDLGQFF
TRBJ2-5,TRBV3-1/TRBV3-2,CASSHGDRYQETQYF
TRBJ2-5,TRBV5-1,CASSPGQGYETQYF
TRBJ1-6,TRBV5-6,CASSLVGSNSPLHF
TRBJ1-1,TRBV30,CAWSFSIRGDTEAFF
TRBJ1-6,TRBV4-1,CASSQGPHNSPLHF
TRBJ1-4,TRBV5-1,CASRPSGTATNEKLFF
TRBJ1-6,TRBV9,CASSFEQGRSSPLHF
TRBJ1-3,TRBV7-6,CASSLGAGNSLGGNTIYF
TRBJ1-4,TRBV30,CAWSGRGTNEKLFF
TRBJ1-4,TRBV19,CASSISLSADEKLFF
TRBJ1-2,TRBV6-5,CASSFLSSFGYTF
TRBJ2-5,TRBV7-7,CASSVGRTRGETQYF
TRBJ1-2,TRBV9,CASSLRSPGQVFGYTF
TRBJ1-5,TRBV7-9,CASSLAGGGNSWNQPQHF
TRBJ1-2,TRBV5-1,CASSLNPSQGAYTF
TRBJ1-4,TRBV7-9,CASSIGWGSSPTEKLFF
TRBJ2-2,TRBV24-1,CATSDRRDKWTRRELFF
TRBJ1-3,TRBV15,CAASRAPQERNTIYF
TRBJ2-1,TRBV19,CASSIVAAGSSYNEQFF
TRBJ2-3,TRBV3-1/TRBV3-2,CASSQEASFANTQYF
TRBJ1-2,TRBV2,CATSQSPNYGYTF
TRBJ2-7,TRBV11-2,CASSFTVGGYEQYF
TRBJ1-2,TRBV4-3,CASSQDSGGGLYGYTF
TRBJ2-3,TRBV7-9,CASPEDTDTQYF
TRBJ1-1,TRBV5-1,CASSYTTAMNTEAFF
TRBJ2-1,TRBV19,CASSITSLNEQFF
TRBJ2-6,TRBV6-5,CASSFTGGSGANVLTF
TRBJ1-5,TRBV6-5,CASSLTTGWSQPQHF
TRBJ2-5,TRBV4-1,CASSQAPGLWEEETQYF
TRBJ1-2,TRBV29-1,CSGGLNYGYTF
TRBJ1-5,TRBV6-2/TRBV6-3,CASSYFTGIRQPQHF